This T cell receptor (beta chain) was captured in a study of Ad26.COV2.S vaccination and SARS-CoV-2 variants. About the research overall: Donor got 5x10^10 or 1x10^11 viral particles of Ad26.COV2.S.

V lost 2 bases and J lost 3; bases outside the gene matches: 3. This CDR3 has 14 residues. Germline loops: CDR1 LGHDT, CDR2 YNNKEL (reference sequence). Treatment: 15 to 20 received Ad26.COV2.S at low or high dose, single or two shots; 5 received placebo; per-sample allocation not given. Collection of samples fell on day 63 after the first vaccine or placebo injection. Overall study findings and caveats: There was reportedly substantial breadth in spike-specific CD8+ and CD4+ T cell responses after vaccination.

Assay: immunoSEQ multiplex PCR; the TCRdb copy retains only in-frame clones and omits some. The data show about 480,000 clones, with approximately 88% seen just once and 10% to 15% held by the top ten. About this clone itself: Antigen: not known.

This sequence originates from a person aged 18 to 65 who received the Ad26.COV2.S COVID-19 vaccine or a placebo. This specimen consisted of peripheral blood, obtained in a trial of Ad26.COV2.S vaccine versus placebo. This chain connects TRBV3-1 (or the pseudogene TRBV3-2) to TRBJ2-5; TRBD1 agrees at 7 bases. The chain's CDR3 is CASSQLGQKETQYF. The CDR3 DNA reads as TGTGCCAGCAGCCAATTGGGACAGAAAGAGACCCAGTACTTC.